This T cell receptor (beta chain) was documented in a study of response to subunit inactivated influenza vaccine (dated by TCRdb to 2016 to 2018). Regarding the complete study: The study used deep quantitative T cell receptor repertoire profiling to track responses to a trivalent subunit inactivated influenza vaccine. What the work shows at the level of the full study, not this receptor alone: The authors suggested that each seasonal influenza vaccination may recruit only a limited number of new T cells.

Trimming removed 7 bases from V and 0 bases from J; the gene matches leave 5 bases unexplained. The CDR3 numbers 14 residues from cysteine through phenylalanine. Only the CDR3 DNA stays, 42 bases, in frame from base 1. The germline V gene provides CDR1 MNHNS and CDR2 SASEGT. This clonotype was counted a few times. Its antigen target is currently unknown. Per-base quality was not reported, and no clone a single base away is much larger than it. The library was made by RT-PCR. Sequencing was performed on an Illumina HiSeq 2500. In-frame beta chains were kept once TCRdb had trimmed the public reads at Q25 with fastp and called clones with MiXCR. All rows with the same CDR3 protein become a single entry with the most common DNA and genes. The sample table contains 530,000 or so distinct CDR3 sequences; only one count was recorded for 11% to 15% of them. The top ten hold approximately 12% of the sample.

The receptor was derived from a man aged 50 or older who received an inactivated influenza vaccine. Donor details come from another sample of the same person, matched by shared clones. Material: PBMCs from blood, obtained about 12 days after vaccination. The chain is encoded by TRBV6-1 joined to TRBJ1-1; the junction holds 7 bases that match TRBD1. The CDR3 in this case is CASTPTGMNTEAFF. The nucleotide sequence reads as follows: TGTGCCAGCACCCCGACAGGGATGAACACTGAAGCTTTCTTT.